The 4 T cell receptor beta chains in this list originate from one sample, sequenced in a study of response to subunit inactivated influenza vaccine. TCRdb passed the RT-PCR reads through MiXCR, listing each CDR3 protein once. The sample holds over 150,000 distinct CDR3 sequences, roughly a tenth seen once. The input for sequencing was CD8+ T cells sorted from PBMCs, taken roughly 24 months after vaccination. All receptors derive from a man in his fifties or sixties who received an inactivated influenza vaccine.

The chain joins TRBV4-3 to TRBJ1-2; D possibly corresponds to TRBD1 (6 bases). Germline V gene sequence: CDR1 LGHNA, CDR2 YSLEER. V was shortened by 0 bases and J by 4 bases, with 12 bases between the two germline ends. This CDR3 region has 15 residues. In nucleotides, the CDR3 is TGCGCCAGCAGCCAAGAACAGGGATATCGCTATGGCTACACCTTC. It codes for CASSQEQGYRYGYTF.

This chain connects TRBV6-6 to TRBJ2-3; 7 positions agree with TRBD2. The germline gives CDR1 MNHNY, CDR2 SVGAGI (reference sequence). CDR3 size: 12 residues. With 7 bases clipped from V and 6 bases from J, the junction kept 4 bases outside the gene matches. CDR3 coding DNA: TGTGCCAGCACCCCACTAGCGGATACGCAGTATTTT. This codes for CASTPLADTQYF.

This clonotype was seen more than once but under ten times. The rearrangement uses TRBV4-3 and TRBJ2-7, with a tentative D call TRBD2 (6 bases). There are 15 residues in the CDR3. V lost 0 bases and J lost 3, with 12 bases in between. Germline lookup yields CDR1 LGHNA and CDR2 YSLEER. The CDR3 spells CASSQERGPFYEQYF. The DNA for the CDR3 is TGCGCCAGCAGCCAAGAGCGGGGACCGTTCTACGAGCAGTACTTC.

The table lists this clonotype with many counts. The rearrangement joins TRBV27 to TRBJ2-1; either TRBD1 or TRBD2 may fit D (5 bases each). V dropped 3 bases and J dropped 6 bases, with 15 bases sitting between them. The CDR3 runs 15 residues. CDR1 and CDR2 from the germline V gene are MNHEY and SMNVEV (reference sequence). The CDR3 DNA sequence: TGTGCCAGCAGTTTTGGTTTTGGGGGAGCCAATGAGCAGTTCTTC. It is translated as CASSFGFGGANEQFF.